Given below is one T cell receptor beta chain in context. Its antigen is undetermined. Germline CDR1 is SGHVS and CDR2 is FQNEAQ. The germline V and J ends were trimmed by 8 bases and 2 bases, with 14 bases remaining between them. This CDR3 is built from 14 residues. Per the original data handling: Junction-only sequences produced by ImmunoSEQ had no quality scores, so filtering differed. The assay was immunoSEQ multiplex PCR, and TCRdb's table has in-frame clones only and misses some. D and trimming were read from the DNA, whereas the V and J calls and clone size are those reported in that table. Of about 1.5 million clones in the sample, roughly 96% were seen once. This entry is derived from a study of shared clonotypes between healthy human individuals. The wider study: Three CD4 naive, three CD4 memory, two CD8 naive and one CD8 memory plate were used per donor.

Study-level results: On the whole, naive subsets had larger estimated richness than memory subsets had. Generation of non-shared clonotypes was less probable than generation of clonotypes shared by all four donors.

The origin of this receptor is a man aged 25-45 years in good health. This rearrangement joins TRBV7-8 to TRBJ2-3, with D possibly TRBD2 on 6 matching bases. Material for sequencing was naive CD4+ T cells sorted from blood. The sample's subset: CD45RA+ positively selected. CDR3 loop: CASAQRAYTDTQYF. As DNA, the CDR3 is TGTGCCAGCGCTCAGCGGGCTTACACAGATACGCAGTATTTT. Complete variable domain (other parts from reference TRBV7-8 and TRBJ2-3): GAGVSQSPRYKVAKRGQDVALRCDPISGHVSLFWYQQALGQGPEFLTYFQNEAQLDKSGLPSDRFFAERPEGSVSTLKIQRTQQEDSAVYLCASAQRAYTDTQYFGPGTRLTVL.